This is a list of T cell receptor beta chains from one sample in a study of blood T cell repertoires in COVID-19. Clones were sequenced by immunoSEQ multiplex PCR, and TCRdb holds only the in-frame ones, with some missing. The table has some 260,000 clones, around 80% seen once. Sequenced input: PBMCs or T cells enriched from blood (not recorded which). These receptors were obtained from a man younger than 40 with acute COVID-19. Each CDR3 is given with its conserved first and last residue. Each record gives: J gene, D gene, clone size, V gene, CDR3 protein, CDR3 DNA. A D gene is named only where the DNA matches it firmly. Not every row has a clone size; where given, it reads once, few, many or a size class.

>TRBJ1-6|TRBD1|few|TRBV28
CASIIDRGNDSPLHF
TGTGCCAGCATTATTGACAGGGGAAATGATTCACCCCTCCACTTT
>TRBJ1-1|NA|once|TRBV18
CASSPWTGMMNTEAFF
TGTGCCAGCTCACCATGGACGGGAATGATGAACACTGAAGCTTTCTTT
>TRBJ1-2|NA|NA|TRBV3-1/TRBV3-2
CASSQDGDIGGYTF
TGTGCCAGCAGCCAAGATGGGGACATAGGTGGCTACACCTTC
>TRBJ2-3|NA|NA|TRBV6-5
CASRREDTQYF
TGTGCCAGCCGGAGGGAAGATACGCAGTATTTT
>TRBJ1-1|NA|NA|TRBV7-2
CASSLVERRSLF
TGTGCCAGCAGCTTAGTCGAACGGCGGAGTCTCTTT
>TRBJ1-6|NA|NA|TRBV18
CASSTYDRPNSPLHF
TGTGCCAGCTCAACCTACGACAGACCCAATTCACCCCTCCACTTT
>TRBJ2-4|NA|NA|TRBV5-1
CASSLGGRENIQYF
TGCGCCAGCAGCTTAGGGGGCCGGGAGAACATTCAGTACTTC
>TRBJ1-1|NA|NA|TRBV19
CASSIDTVTEAFF
TGTGCCAGTAGTATAGATACGGTCACTGAAGCTTTCTTT
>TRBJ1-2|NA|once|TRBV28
CASSLRDLWRDGYTF
TGTGCCAGCAGTCTCCGGGACCTTTGGAGGGATGGCTACACCTTC
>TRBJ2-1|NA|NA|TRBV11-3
CASSLGLGRDEQFF
TGTGCCAGCAGCTTAGGACTAGGACGCGATGAGCAGTTCTTC
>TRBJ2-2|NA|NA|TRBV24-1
CATSAGGTNTGELFF
TGTGCCACCAGTGCTGGCGGGACGAACACCGGGGAGCTGTTTTTT
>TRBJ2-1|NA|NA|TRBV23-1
CASSQSGVGSYNEQFF
TGCGCCAGCAGTCAATCAGGGGTCGGCTCCTACAATGAGCAGTTCTTC
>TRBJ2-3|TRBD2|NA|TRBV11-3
CASSLGAGGPTDTQYF
TGTGCCAGCAGCTTAGGAGCGGGAGGGCCCACAGATACGCAGTATTTT
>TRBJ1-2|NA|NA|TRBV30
CAWEPGENYGYTF
TGTGCCTGGGAACCCGGAGAGAACTATGGCTACACCTTC
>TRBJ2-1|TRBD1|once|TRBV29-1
CSVGRTGGDYNEQFF
TGCAGCGTTGGAAGGACAGGGGGCGACTACAATGAGCAGTTCTTC
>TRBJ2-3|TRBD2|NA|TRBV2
CASRINSGGDTQYF
TGTGCCAGCAGGATAAACTCGGGGGGAGATACGCAGTATTTT
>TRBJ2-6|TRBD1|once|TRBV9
CASSVVPGTGTSGANVLTF
TGTGCCAGCAGCGTTGTTCCCGGGACAGGGACCTCTGGGGCCAACGTCCTGACTTTC
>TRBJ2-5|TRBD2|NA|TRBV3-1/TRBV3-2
CASSQPLAGHGETQYF
TGTGCCAGCAGCCAACCCCTAGCGGGGCACGGGGAGACCCAGTACTTC
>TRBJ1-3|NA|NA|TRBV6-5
CASKEGTLGNTIYF
TGTGCCAGCAAGGAGGGGACCCTAGGAAACACCATATATTTT
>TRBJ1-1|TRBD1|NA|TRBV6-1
CASSDRTGRNTEAFF
TGTGCCAGCAGTGACCGGACAGGACGGAACACTGAAGCTTTCTTT
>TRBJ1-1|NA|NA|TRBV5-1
CASSRLDRNTEAFF
TGCGCCAGCAGCCGCCTTGACAGGAACACTGAAGCTTTCTTT
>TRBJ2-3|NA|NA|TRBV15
CATSQRGTDTQYF
TGTGCCACCAGCCAGCGGGGCACAGATACGCAGTATTTT
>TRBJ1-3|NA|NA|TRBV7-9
CASSHQGHFYEDTIYF
TGTGCCAGCAGCCATCAGGGACACTTCTACGAGGACACCATATATTTT
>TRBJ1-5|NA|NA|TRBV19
CASSIERGFGDQPQHF
TGTGCCAGTAGTATAGAGAGAGGGTTTGGGGATCAGCCCCAGCATTTT
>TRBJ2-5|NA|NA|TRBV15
CATSEGALETQYF
TGTGCCACCAGCGAAGGGGCATTGGAGACCCAGTACTTC
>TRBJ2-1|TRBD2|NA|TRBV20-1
CSASLPSGSYYNEQFF
TGCAGTGCTAGTCTCCCCAGCGGGAGTTATTACAATGAGCAGTTCTTC
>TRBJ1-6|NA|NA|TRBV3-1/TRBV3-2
CASSPPPGGGERGSPLHF
TGTGCCAGCAGCCCACCACCGGGTGGAGGGGAAAGAGGTTCACCCCTCCACTTT
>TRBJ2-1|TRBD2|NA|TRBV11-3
CASSLRASGNGESYNEQFF
TGTGCCAGCAGCCTAAGGGCTAGCGGGAATGGCGAGTCCTACAATGAGCAGTTCTTC
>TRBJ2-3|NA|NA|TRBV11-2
CASSLGVGRAGTDTQYF
TGTGCCAGCAGCTTAGGAGTAGGGCGGGCGGGCACAGATACGCAGTATTTT
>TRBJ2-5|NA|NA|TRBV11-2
CASSRQGSRGGSQETQYF
TGTGCCAGCAGCCGACAGGGGTCGCGGGGGGGATCCCAAGAGACCCAGTACTTC
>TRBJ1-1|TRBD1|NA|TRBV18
CASSPFRDRPEAFF
TGTGCCAGCTCACCCTTCCGGGACAGGCCGGAAGCTTTCTTT
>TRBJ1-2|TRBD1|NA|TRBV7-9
CASSLASGQAYGYTF
TGTGCCAGCAGCTTAGCCTCGGGACAGGCATATGGCTACACCTTC
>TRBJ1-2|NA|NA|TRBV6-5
CASRGGGLDYGYTF
TGTGCCAGCAGGGGAGGGGGGCTGGACTATGGCTACACCTTC
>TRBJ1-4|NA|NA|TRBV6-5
CASRDRMGEKLFF
TGTGCCAGCAGAGACAGGATGGGAGAAAAACTGTTTTTT
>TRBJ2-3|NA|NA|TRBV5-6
CASSPRPERRDTQYF
TGTGCCAGCAGCCCCCGGCCGGAACGGAGGGATACGCAGTATTTT
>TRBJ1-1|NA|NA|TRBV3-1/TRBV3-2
CASSPLSGGNEAFF
TGTGCCAGCAGCCCCTTATCGGGGGGTAATGAAGCTTTCTTT
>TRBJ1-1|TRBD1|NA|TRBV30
CAWSQVRGKTTEAFF
TGTGCCTGGAGCCAAGTCAGGGGGAAGACCACTGAAGCTTTCTTT
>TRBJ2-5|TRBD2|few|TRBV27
CASSPTLSGRAETQYF
TGTGCCAGCAGTCCAACCTTAAGCGGGAGGGCAGAGACCCAGTACTTC
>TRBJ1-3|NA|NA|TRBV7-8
CASSRTETSSGNTIYF
TGTGCCAGCAGCCGTACAGAGACAAGCTCTGGAAACACCATATATTTT
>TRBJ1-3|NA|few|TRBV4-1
CASSQVYSSGNTIYF
TGCGCCAGCAGCCAAGTGTATAGCTCTGGAAACACCATATATTTT
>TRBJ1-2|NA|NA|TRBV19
CASSLDDQANKGYTF
TGTGCCAGTAGTCTAGACGATCAAGCTAATAAGGGCTACACCTTC
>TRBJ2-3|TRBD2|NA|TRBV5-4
CASRPLAGPTDTQYF
TGTGCCAGCAGGCCTCTAGCGGGGCCCACAGATACGCAGTATTTT